Shown below are 7 T cell receptor beta chains from a single sample sequenced in a study of blood T cell repertoires in COVID-19. Method: immunoSEQ multiplex PCR; TCRdb's copy keeps in-frame clones and lacks some. The table records under 350,000 clones, around nine tenths of them present only once. Source material: peripheral blood. The receptors here all came from a man aged 70 or older with acute or convalescent COVID-19.

The V gene is TRBV7-2, the J gene TRBJ2-1; possibly TRBD2 for D (6 bases). V was cut by 4 bases and J by 3 bases, with 16 bases left in between. The germline V gene has CDR1 SGHTA and CDR2 FQGNSA. This CDR3 comprises 16 residues. The CDR3 bases are TGTGCCAGCAGCTCACCGGGTACTAGCAGCTACAATGAGCAGTTCTTC. This encodes CASSSPGTSSYNEQFF.

The V call is TRBV5-1, the J call TRBJ2-1; D possibly corresponds to TRBD1 (6 bases). The V gene's germline CDR1 is SGHRS and CDR2 YFSETQ. The V gene lost 4 bases and the J gene lost 6 bases, with 20 bases spanning the gap. The CDR3 is 16 residues long. The CDR3, as DNA: TGCGCCAGCAGCCTACCCGGACAGTCTGGCCCCAATGAGCAGTTCTTC. It specifies CASSLPGQSGPNEQFF. Supplemented by reference TRBV5-1 and TRBJ2-1, the full variable domain reads KAGVTQTPRYLIKTRGQQVTLSCSPISGHRSVSWYQQTPGQGLQFLFEYFSETQRNKGNFPGRFSGRQFSNSRSEMNVSTLELGDSALYLCASSLPGQSGPNEQFFGPGTRLTVL.

J is TRBJ2-1 and V is TRBV14; 12 positions agree with TRBD2. The CDR3 length is 18 residues. Per the germline V gene, CDR1 is SGHDN and CDR2 is FVKESK. The trim removed 1 base at V and 6 bases at J, leaving 10 bases unmatched. CDR3 protein: CASSQALAGGPIGNEQFF. DNA of the CDR3: TGTGCCAGCAGCCAAGCTCTAGCGGGGGGGCCGATCGGCAATGAGCAGTTCTTC.

The V call is TRBV2, the J call TRBJ2-7; no definite D call. Looked up from germline, CDR1 is SNHLY and CDR2 is FYNNEI. The ends were cut back, 3 bases at V and 3 bases at J, with 15 bases in the middle. CDR3 length equals 15 residues. The CDR3 spells CASSEVVYSGYEQYF. The CDR3 region has the DNA TGTGCCAGCAGTGAGGTCGTTTACTCGGGCTACGAGCAGTACTTC.

The chain joins TRBV30 to TRBJ1-6; no clear D gene. The germline gives CDR1 GTSNPN, CDR2 SVGIG (reference sequence). The CDR3 totals 14 residues. V lost 1 base and J 9 bases, leaving 13 bases between the germline ends. CDR3 protein: CAWSGRGWGSPLHF. In DNA form, the CDR3 reads TGTGCCTGGAGTGGTCGGGGATGGGGTTCACCCCTCCACTTT. Full variable domain (remainder filled in from reference TRBV30 and TRBJ1-6): SQTIHQWPATLVQPVGSPLSLECTVEGTSNPNLYWYRQAAGRGLQLLFYSVGIGQISSEVPQNLSASRPQDRQFILSSKKLLLSDSGFYLCAWSGRGWGSPLHFGNGTRLTVT.

The V and J genes are TRBV10-3 and TRBJ2-7, with 9 bases fitting TRBD1. CDR1 and CDR2 (germline): ENHRY, SYGVKD. This CDR3 spans 15 amino acids. V trimming: 3 bases; J trimming: 3 bases; junction bases outside the gene matches: 6. In nucleotides, the CDR3 is TGTGCCATCAGTGATTCCGGGACAGGGAACTACGAGCAGTACTTC. It is translated as CAISDSGTGNYEQYF.

This chain links TRBV9 with TRBJ2-3; 9 bases map to TRBD2. The length of the CDR3 is 15 residues. Losses at the gene ends were 3 bases for V and 1 base for J; bases not matched to a gene: 3. Per germline, CDR1 SGDLS and CDR2 YYNGEE. CDR3 nucleotides: TGTGCCAGCAGCGCTAGCGGGATAGGCACAGATACGCAGTATTTT. This gives the protein CASSASGIGTDTQYF.